This TCR beta chain was obtained from a study of human T cells and chemical hapten exposure. Looking at the study overall: TCR yields per sample varied mostly from small pooled library volume differences.

The library gave individual cDNA molecules unique molecular identifiers. In the authors' workflow: Sample TCR counts, which ranged from about 23,224 to 750,000, had a median of 95,638. Each CDR3 protein gets one entry after TCRdb re-called the RACE reads with MiXCR. The V and J calls, along with clone size, are taken from TCRdb and not from the paper's own processing. Of some 90,000 distinct CDR3 sequences listed, approximately 9% are singletons. Notes on this clonotype: The antigen is not known.

The time point denotes: healthy volunteer bleed at 2 weeks. RNA extraction used unfractionated whole blood as the source of total RNA. Study-wide results and caveats: Sensitizing to DPC left TCRs with a frequency above 1 in 1000 unaltered.

The specimen sequenced was whole blood. The source is a female donor in good health. Some clones in this sample may be carry-over from other donors' samples.

The CDR3 DNA reads as TGTGCCAGCAGCCTTCTACAGGGGGTCGATGGCTACACCTTC. Protein: CASSLLQGVDGYTF. V is TRBV7-2 and J is TRBJ1-2; 8 positions match TRBD1. The CDR3 is 14 residues long. The V and J ends lost 5 bases and 6 bases, in that order; junction bases with no gene match: 8. Germline V lookup: CDR1 SGHTA, CDR2 FQGNSA. Full variable domain (remainder filled in from reference TRBV7-2 and TRBJ1-2): GAGVSQSPSNKVTEKGKDVELRCDPISGHTALYWYRQSLGQGLEFLIYFQGNSAPDKSGLPSDRFSAERTGGSVSTLTIQRTQQEDSAVYLCASSLLQGVDGYTFGSGTRLTVV.